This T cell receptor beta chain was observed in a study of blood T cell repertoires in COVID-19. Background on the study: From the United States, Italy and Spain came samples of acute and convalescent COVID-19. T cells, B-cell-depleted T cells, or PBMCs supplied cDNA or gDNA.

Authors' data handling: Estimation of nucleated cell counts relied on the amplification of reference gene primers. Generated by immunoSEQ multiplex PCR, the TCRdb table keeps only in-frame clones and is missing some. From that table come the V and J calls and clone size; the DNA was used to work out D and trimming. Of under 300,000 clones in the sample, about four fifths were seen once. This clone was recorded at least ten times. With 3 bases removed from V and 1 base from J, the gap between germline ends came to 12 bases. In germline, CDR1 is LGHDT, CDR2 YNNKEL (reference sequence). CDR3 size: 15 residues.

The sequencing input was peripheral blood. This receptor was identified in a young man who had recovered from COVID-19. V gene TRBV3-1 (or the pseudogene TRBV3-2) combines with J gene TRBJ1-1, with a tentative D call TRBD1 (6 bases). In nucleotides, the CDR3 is TGTGCCAGCAGCCAGGGGGCGCCGGGGAACACTGAAGCTTTCTTT. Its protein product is CASSQGAPGNTEAFF.